This T cell receptor (beta chain) came from a study of T cell responses to AZD1222 COVID-19 vaccine. Broader study findings: Only five to seven AZD1222 recipients were seropositive at baseline. Unmutated variant regions are reportedly targeted by nearly half of spike-specific TCRs. Along spike, vaccine-associated CD4 TCRs were found throughout, with dominance at 160-218 and 743-854.

Germline-derived CDR1 and CDR2 are LNHDA and SQIVND (reference sequence). This CDR3 contains 15 residues. Trimming left V 4 bases short and J 3 bases short, with 16 bases between. On this clone: What it recognizes is unknown.

The protocol was immunoSEQ multiplex PCR, while the TCRdb copy is restricted to in-frame clones and leaves out a portion. The profile shows tens of thousands of clones, 60% to 85% of them singletons. The sequences come from peripheral blood, collected on day 0 of AZD1222 vaccination. This sequence originates from an adult in good health. This chain connects TRBV19 to TRBJ2-7; D remains ambiguous. CDR3 nucleotide sequence: TGTGCCAGTAGTACGTCCGGGTTGAGATACTACGAGCAGTACTTC. Encoded protein: CASSTSGLRYYEQYF.